This T cell receptor beta chain was recovered during a study of cytomegalovirus exposure and HLA in healthy donors. Overall study findings and caveats: In vitro work confirmed that a few CMV-associated chains recognize CMV antigens. There were several of the most significant clusters that appeared linked to common viral pathogens in a later analysis. Previous analysis showed most TCR beta V segments were productive about 87% or about 30% of the time.

The table lists this clone with a few counts. Antigen unknown. Germline V lookup: CDR1 SGHAT, CDR2 FQNNGV. V was pared by 2 bases and J by 3 bases, with 14 bases between. The CDR3 loop spans 15 amino acids. PCR primers comprised 60 Vbeta and 13 Jbeta primers. The repertoire was sequenced with immunoSEQ multiplex PCR; TCRdb's copy has only in-frame clones and lacks some. The data show around 150,000 clones, roughly 8.8% seen once. As for the donors, each was a healthy bone marrow donor. This chain connects TRBV11-2 to TRBJ2-7, with no clear D. This TCR derives from a woman aged 40 to 55 in good health and CMV-seropositive. Sequences were obtained from PBMCs. CDR3 sequence: CASSLTRGLFYEQYF. The CDR3 region has the DNA TGTGCCAGCAGCTTAACCCGAGGCTTATTCTACGAGCAGTACTTC.